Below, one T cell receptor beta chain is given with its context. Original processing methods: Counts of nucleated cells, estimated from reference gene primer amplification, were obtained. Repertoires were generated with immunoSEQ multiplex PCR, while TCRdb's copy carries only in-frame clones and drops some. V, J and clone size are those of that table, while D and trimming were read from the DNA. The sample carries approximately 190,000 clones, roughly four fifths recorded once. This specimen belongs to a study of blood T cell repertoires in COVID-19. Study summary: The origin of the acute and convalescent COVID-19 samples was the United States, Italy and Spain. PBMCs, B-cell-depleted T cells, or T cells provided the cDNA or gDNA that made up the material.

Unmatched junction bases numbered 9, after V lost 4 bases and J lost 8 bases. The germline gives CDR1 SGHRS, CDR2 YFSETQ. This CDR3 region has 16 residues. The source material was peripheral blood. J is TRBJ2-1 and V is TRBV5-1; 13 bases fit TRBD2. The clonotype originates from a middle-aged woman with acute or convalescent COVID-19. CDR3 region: CASSPFTSGGADEQFF. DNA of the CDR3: TGCGCCAGCAGCCCATTCACTAGCGGGGGGGCCGATGAGCAGTTCTTC.